This T cell receptor (beta chain) was recorded in a study of blood T cells in healthy people across ages. CDR3 length equals 12 residues. Germline V gene data show CDR1 as SGHVS and CDR2 as FNYEAQ. This clonotype has a handful of counts. Its antigen is not identified. General study points: Versus aged donors, long-lived donors had higher diversity and more naive CD4+ cells.

The authors ran a second PCR of about 6 to 11 cycles using a sample-barcoded 5' primer and a J-beta primer mix. In TCRdb, the 5' RACE reads were re-called with MiXCR into one record per CDR3 protein. The sample consists of over 1,500,000 distinct CDR3 sequences, roughly two fifths of them appearing once. The specimen was blood. The chain has TRBV7-6 and TRBJ2-7; D is uncertain. The J call may not be correct, given that the DNA end is closer to TRBJ2-5. The receptor's source is a human donor in good health. CDR3 residues: CASSSISVTQYF. The DNA for the CDR3 is TGTGCCAGCAGTTCAATTTCCGTGACCCAGTACTTC.